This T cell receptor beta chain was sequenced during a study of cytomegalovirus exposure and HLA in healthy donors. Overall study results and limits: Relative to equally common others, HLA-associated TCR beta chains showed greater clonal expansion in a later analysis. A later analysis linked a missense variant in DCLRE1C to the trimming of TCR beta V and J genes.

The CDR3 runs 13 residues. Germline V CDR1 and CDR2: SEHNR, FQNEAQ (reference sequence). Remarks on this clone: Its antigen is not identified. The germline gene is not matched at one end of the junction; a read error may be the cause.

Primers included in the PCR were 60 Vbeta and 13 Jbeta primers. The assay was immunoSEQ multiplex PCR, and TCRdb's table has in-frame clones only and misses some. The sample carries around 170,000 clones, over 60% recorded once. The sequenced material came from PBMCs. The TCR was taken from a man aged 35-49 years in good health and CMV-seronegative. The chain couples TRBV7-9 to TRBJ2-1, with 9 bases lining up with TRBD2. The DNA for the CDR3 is TGTTCCAGCGTCCCAGCGGGAGGCGATGAGCAGTTCTTC. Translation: CSSVPAGGDEQFF.